This T cell receptor beta chain was documented in a study of cytomegalovirus exposure and HLA in healthy donors. Study findings and constraints: In vitro confirmation showed three CMV-associated chains to be CMV antigen specific. The classifier reportedly diagnosed cytomegalovirus status with high sensitivity and specificity.

From germline, CDR1 is SGHTA and CDR2 FQGNSA. This CDR3 has 17 amino acids. Trimming cost V 3 bases and J 8 bases; bases outside gene matches: 16. Assay used: immunoSEQ multiplex PCR; TCRdb lists only in-frame clones, some missing. Found here are under 200,000 clones, about 89% of them singletons; the top ten hold 3% to 3.5%. As concerns this clone: Its antigen is currently unknown.

The rearrangement links TRBV7-2 to TRBJ1-2; 9 nucleotides align to TRBD1. Sequencing used PBMCs. The origin of this receptor is a woman aged 18-35 years in good health and CMV-seropositive. The CDR3: CASSFNQAWTGEDGYTF. The CDR3 DNA follows: TGTGCCAGCAGCTTCAATCAGGCCTGGACAGGGGAAGACGGCTACACCTTC.